The rows below give T cell receptor beta chains drawn from one sample of a study of T cells in Graves' hyperthyroidism and ophthalmopathy. TCRdb itself ran the multiplex PCR reads through MiXCR, one entry per CDR3 protein. In the table there are a few hundred thousand distinct CDR3 sequences, approximately 15% of which are singletons. The sequenced sample was blood. These receptors all stem from a woman in her thirties or forties with Graves' ophthalmopathy. Both conserved end residues are part of each CDR3. Fields, in order: clone size, D gene, V gene, J gene, CDR3 DNA, CDR3 protein. A D gene is named only where the DNA matches it firmly. Not all rows give a size; the values are once, few, many and, for expanded clones, a class.

clone_size: many
d_call: TRBD1
v_call: TRBV6-1
j_call: TRBJ2-1
cdr3_nt: TGTGCCAGCAGGCCTCAGGGGGCCTTAGGTAATGAGCAGTTCTTC
cdr3_aa: CASRPQGALGNEQFF

clone_size: -
d_call: TRBD2
v_call: TRBV7-9
j_call: TRBJ2-1
cdr3_nt: TGTGCCAGCAGCTTAGCGCGGGCTAGCGGGAGGGGCGGAAGGCCGAACAATGAGCAGTTCTTC
cdr3_aa: CASSLARASGRGGRPNNEQFF

clone_size: many
d_call: -
v_call: TRBV7-9
j_call: TRBJ2-1
cdr3_nt: TGTGCCAGCAGCTTAGAGTGGGACTTTTACAATGAGCAGTTCTTC
cdr3_aa: CASSLEWDFYNEQFF

clone_size: many
d_call: -
v_call: TRBV11-3
j_call: TRBJ2-1
cdr3_nt: TGTGCCAGCAGCTTAGGACAGCTAAACAGCAATGAGCAGTTCTTC
cdr3_aa: CASSLGQLNSNEQFF

clone_size: many
d_call: -
v_call: TRBV5-1
j_call: TRBJ2-3
cdr3_nt: TGCGCCAGCAGCTTACCGGGGGCGCAACCAGATACGCAGTATTTT
cdr3_aa: CASSLPGAQPDTQYF

clone_size: many
d_call: -
v_call: TRBV28
j_call: TRBJ2-5
cdr3_nt: TGTGCCAGCAGCCTAGACCGGGGGCCAGAGACCCAGTACTTC
cdr3_aa: CASSLDRGPETQYF

clone_size: many
d_call: -
v_call: TRBV3-1
j_call: TRBJ1-5
cdr3_nt: TGTGCCAGCAGCCATCCAGGACCCAATCAGCCCCAGCATTTT
cdr3_aa: CASSHPGPNQPQHF

clone_size: many
d_call: -
v_call: TRBV30
j_call: TRBJ1-4
cdr3_nt: TGTGCCTGGAGCCCGCGGTACACACGGTCCCCAGCGGGAAAACTGTTTTTT
cdr3_aa: CAWSPRYTRSPAGKLFF

clone_size: many
d_call: TRBD2
v_call: TRBV11-1
j_call: TRBJ2-1
cdr3_nt: TGTGCCAGCAGCTTATCGGGGCTAGCGGGGCACAATGAGCAGTTCTTC
cdr3_aa: CASSLSGLAGHNEQFF

clone_size: many
d_call: -
v_call: TRBV20-1
j_call: TRBJ2-1
cdr3_nt: TGCAGTGCCTCTGCCTACAATGAGCAGTTCTTC
cdr3_aa: CSASAYNEQFF

clone_size: -
d_call: -
v_call: TRBV5-6
j_call: TRBJ2-5
cdr3_nt: TGTGCCAGCAGCCTCCTGGGGGCGGCACCCCAAGAGACCCAGTACTTC
cdr3_aa: CASSLLGAAPQETQYF

clone_size: -
d_call: TRBD1
v_call: TRBV5-1
j_call: TRBJ2-3
cdr3_nt: TGCGCCAGCAGGAACAGGACAGGGTTGGATGATACGCAGTATTTT
cdr3_aa: CASRNRTGLDDTQYF

clone_size: many
d_call: TRBD1
v_call: TRBV5-1
j_call: TRBJ2-2
cdr3_nt: TGCGCCAGCAGCTTGGTCCCACAGGGGTCGAACACCGGGGAGCTGTTTTTT
cdr3_aa: CASSLVPQGSNTGELFF

clone_size: many
d_call: -
v_call: TRBV3-1
j_call: TRBJ1-3
cdr3_nt: TGTGCCAGCAGCCTTCAAAGTTCGGGCTCTGGAAACACCATATATTTT
cdr3_aa: CASSLQSSGSGNTIYF

clone_size: -
d_call: -
v_call: TRBV9
j_call: TRBJ2-1
cdr3_nt: TGTGCCAGCAGCGCCGGCCCCAACCCTTTCAGCTCCTACAATGAGCAGTTCTTC
cdr3_aa: CASSAGPNPFSSYNEQFF

clone_size: many
d_call: -
v_call: TRBV10-1
j_call: TRBJ2-1
cdr3_nt: TGCGCCAGCAGTGAGTACAGGGCCCCCTACAATGAGCAGTTCTTC
cdr3_aa: CASSEYRAPYNEQFF

clone_size: many
d_call: -
v_call: TRBV20-1
j_call: TRBJ2-1
cdr3_nt: TGCAGTGCTAGGGAAGCGCTGAATGAGCAGTTCTTC
cdr3_aa: CSAREALNEQFF

clone_size: many
d_call: -
v_call: TRBV28
j_call: TRBJ2-1
cdr3_nt: TGTGCCAGCAGTTTAAGGCGGCGGGACTATGAGCAGTTCTTC
cdr3_aa: CASSLRRRDYEQFF

clone_size: many
d_call: -
v_call: TRBV11-2
j_call: TRBJ1-1
cdr3_nt: TGTGCCAGCAGCTTAGGCAGGGCTGAAGCTTTCTTT
cdr3_aa: CASSLGRAEAFF

clone_size: many
d_call: -
v_call: TRBV4-1
j_call: TRBJ2-1
cdr3_nt: TGCGCCAGCAGCCAAGGTCCGACCGTCGGGCAGTTCTTC
cdr3_aa: CASSQGPTVGQFF

clone_size: many
d_call: TRBD1
v_call: TRBV2
j_call: TRBJ2-1
cdr3_nt: TGTGCCAGCAGTGGACGGACAGGGGGCTCCTACAATGAGCAGTTCTTC
cdr3_aa: CASSGRTGGSYNEQFF